One and the same sample provided the 26 T cell receptor beta chains below, sequenced in a study of cytomegalovirus exposure and HLA in healthy donors. PCR employed 60 Vbeta and 13 Jbeta primers. Generated by immunoSEQ multiplex PCR, the TCRdb table keeps only in-frame clones and is missing some. The sample includes nearly 65,000 clones, around 73% of them seen just once. What was sequenced was PBMCs. These receptor sequences come from a man aged 45-65 years in good health and CMV-seronegative.

V usage is TRBV19 and J usage is TRBJ2-3; D gene uncertain. The CDR3 consists of 12 residues. Trimming stripped 3 bases from V and 6 bases from J, with 7 bases between. Germline values: CDR1 LNHDA, CDR2 SQIVND (reference sequence). The CDR3 DNA reads as TGTGCCAGTAGTATGGCCCCCGATACGCAGTATTTT. This translates into CASSMAPDTQYF.

This chain connects TRBV15 to TRBJ1-1; perhaps TRBD1 as D (5 bases). Germline lookup yields CDR1 LNHNV and CDR2 YYDKDF (reference sequence). The CDR3 length is 14 residues. V was pared by 2 bases and J by 1 base, with 8 bases between. This CDR3 reads CATSRFQGNTEAFF. The DNA for the CDR3 is TGTGCCACCAGCAGATTTCAGGGGAACACTGAAGCTTTCTTT.

The chain couples TRBV30 to TRBJ1-4; 10 bases map to TRBD1. The CDR3 runs 14 residues. In germline, CDR1 is GTSNPN, CDR2 SVGIG (reference sequence). V lost 5 bases and J lost 9; bases outside the gene matches: 9. In DNA form, the CDR3 reads TGTGCCTGGGGAACCGGGACAGGGGAAAAAAAACTGTTTTTT. Protein product: CAWGTGTGEKKLFF.

The sample holds a few counts of this clone. The gene calls are TRBV19 and TRBJ1-1, with TRBD1 identical over 7 bases. The CDR3 contains 13 residues. J gave up 3 bases and V 6 bases, and 4 bases lay outside the gene matches. CDR1 is LNHDA and CDR2 is SQIVND in the germline V gene (reference sequence). In nucleotides, the CDR3 is TGTGCCAGTAGCCCACAGGGGTACACTGAAGCTTTCTTT. This encodes CASSPQGYTEAFF.

The table lists this clone with a few counts. One junction end does not reproduce the germline sequence, and a read error may be involved. The genes are TRBV11-2 and TRBJ2-2; possibly TRBD2 for D (5 bases). The germline V gene has CDR1 SGHAT and CDR2 FQNNGV. The CDR3 contains 12 residues. CDR3 sequence (DNA): TGTGCCAGCAGCTCAGAACACCGGGGAGCTGTTTTT. This translates into CASSSEHRGAVF.

The chain links TRBV7-8 to TRBJ1-1; 11 bases align to TRBD1. Germline-derived CDR1 and CDR2 are SGHVS and FQNEAQ. J lost 5 bases, V lost 5 bases, and 7 bases had no gene match. The CDR3 extends over 15 amino acids. CDR3 DNA sequence: TGTGCCAGCAGCCTAGGGGACAGGGGGTATACTGAAGCTTTCTTT. As protein: CASSLGDRGYTEAFF.

V is TRBV7-2 and J is TRBJ1-5, with 7 nucleotides matching TRBD1. The germline CDR1 and CDR2 sequences are SGHTA and FQGNSA. The CDR3 sequence is 16 residues long. V dropped 5 bases and J dropped 0; count of bases not matched to a gene: 7. The CDR3 region has the DNA TGTGCCAGCAGCCTAGGGACAGATTATAGCAATCAGCCCCAGCATTTT. It codes for CASSLGTDYSNQPQHF. The entire variable domain, with the rest obtained from reference TRBV7-2 and TRBJ1-5, is as follows: GAGVSQSPSNKVTEKGKDVELRCDPISGHTALYWYRQSLGQGLEFLIYFQGNSAPDKSGLPSDRFSAERTGGSVSTLTIQRTQQEDSAVYLCASSLGTDYSNQPQHFGDGTRLSIL.

The chain has TRBV5-1 and TRBJ1-2, with 9 positions matching TRBD1. This CDR3 region has 13 residues. CDR1 SGHRS and CDR2 YFSETQ come from the germline V gene. After removal of 6 bases from V and 5 bases from J, the junction contained 5 bases not matched to a gene. The CDR3 loop reads CASTGQGRYGYTF. The CDR3 coding sequence is TGCGCCAGCACGGGACAGGGAAGATATGGCTACACCTTC.

The rearrangement uses TRBV7-9 and TRBJ2-7; 10 bases are a match to TRBD1. Germline V gene sequence: CDR1 SEHNR, CDR2 FQNEAQ (reference sequence). V was pared by 5 bases and J by 3 bases, with 1 base of the junction left unmatched. The CDR3 spans 13 residues. CDR3 region: CASSRTGGYEQYF. Here the CDR3 DNA reads TGTGCCAGCAGCCGGACAGGGGGCTACGAGCAGTACTTC.

The chain combines TRBV6-5 with TRBJ2-7; tentative D call: TRBD1 (7 bases). The germline gives CDR1 MNHEY, CDR2 SVGAGI. V was clipped by 1 base and J by 3 bases, with 13 bases between them. The CDR3 has 15 residues. Written as DNA, the CDR3 is TGTGCCAGCAGTTACTACGGAGGGGGCAACTACGAGCAGTACTTC. This translates into CASSYYGGGNYEQYF.

This clone was detected a few times. The chain is built from TRBV5-1 and TRBJ1-4; perhaps TRBD1 as D (5 bases). The CDR3 spans 12 residues. The V end lost 3 bases, the J end lost 8 bases, and 8 bases lay between the germline ends. The germline CDR1 and CDR2 sequences are SGHRS and YFSETQ. DNA of the CDR3: TGCGCCAGCAGCTCTGGGGGGGAAAAACTGTTTTTT. Translated, it gives CASSSGGEKLFF.

The chain couples TRBV7-9 to TRBJ1-2; 7 bases are a match to TRBD1. Germline assignment: CDR1 SEHNR and CDR2 FQNEAQ (reference sequence). The CDR3 is 14 residues long. V lost 2 bases, J lost 0 bases, and 0 bases stayed unmatched. DNA of the CDR3: TGTGCCAGCAGCTTACAGGGGGCTAACTATGGCTACACCTTC. This codes for CASSLQGANYGYTF.

V usage is TRBV19 and J usage is TRBJ1-6; TRBD1 might be the D (5 bases). The ends were cut back, 2 bases at V and 0 bases at J, with 20 bases in the middle. This CDR3 spans 20 amino acids. The germline V gene encodes CDR1 LNHDA and CDR2 SQIVND (reference sequence). The CDR3 is CASSIRAQARQSSYNSPLHF. The CDR3 DNA reads TGTGCCAGTAGTATAAGGGCGCAGGCCAGACAGAGCTCCTATAATTCACCCCTCCACTTT.

This chain joins TRBV5-1 and TRBJ2-7, with D perhaps matching TRBD1 (5 bases). V lost 4 bases, J lost 0 bases, and 14 bases lay in between. The CDR3 consists of 15 residues. Germline assignment: CDR1 SGHRS and CDR2 YFSETQ. CDR3 DNA: TGCGCCAGCAGCCTAGACAGACAGAACTCCTACGAGCAGTACTTC. Translating gives CASSLDRQNSYEQYF.

The J gene is TRBJ2-2, the V gene TRBV29-1; 9 positions match TRBD2. CDR3 length equals 15 residues. Per germline, CDR1 SQVTM and CDR2 ANQGSEA. V dropped 4 bases and J dropped 6; count of bases not matched to a gene: 9. The CDR3 reads CSVGGAGGGSGELFF. CDR3 in DNA: TGCAGCGTTGGTGGAGCGGGGGGCGGATCCGGGGAGCTGTTTTTT.

CDR3 amino acids: CASSLRGAGELFF. CDR3 bases: TGTGCCAGCAGCCTTCGGGGAGCCGGGGAGCTGTTTTTT. This sequence joins TRBV6-5 and TRBJ2-2; tentative D call: TRBD2 (5 bases). V shed 6 bases and J shed 6 bases, with 11 bases lying between them. The CDR3 has 13 residues. The germline V gene has CDR1 MNHEY and CDR2 SVGAGI.

The rearrangement uses TRBV10-1 and TRBJ1-5; 7 bases are a match to TRBD1. Germline V gene sequence: CDR1 WNHNN, CDR2 SYGVQD (reference sequence). The junction had 4 bases not matched to a gene; V was cut back by 2 bases and J by 3 bases. This CDR3 region has 15 residues. The CDR3 reads CASSESDRVNQPQHF. DNA for the CDR3: TGCGCCAGCAGTGAGAGTGACAGGGTCAATCAGCCCCAGCATTTT.

This clone was observed a handful of times. The chain combines TRBV7-3 with TRBJ2-3; D is unresolved. This CDR3 spans 14 amino acids. Germline V gene lookup returns CDR1 SGHTA and CDR2 FQGTGA. Trimming took off 1 base at V and 2 bases at J, with 7 bases between the two ends. CDR3 protein: CASSLSKLTDTQYF. The CDR3 DNA reads TGTGCCAGCAGCTTAAGCAAGCTCACAGATACGCAGTATTTT.

The chain has TRBV29-1 and TRBJ2-4, with 8 positions matching TRBD2. This CDR3 contains 15 residues. Germline V gives CDR1 SQVTM, CDR2 ANQGSEA. The trim removed 7 bases at V and 1 base at J, leaving 9 bases unmatched. Written as DNA, the CDR3 is TGCAGCGCCGCGGGAGGTCACGCGGCCAAAAACATTCAGTACTTC. This codes for CSAAGGHAAKNIQYF.

The chain is built from TRBV29-1 and TRBJ1-1, with D possibly matching TRBD1 (5 bases). Germline lookup yields CDR1 SQVTM and CDR2 ANQGSEA. V dropped 2 bases and J dropped 1 base, with 11 bases sitting between them. This CDR3 has 14 residues. The CDR3: CSVESWGRNTEAFF. The CDR3 DNA reads TGCAGCGTTGAAAGTTGGGGCAGGAACACTGAAGCTTTCTTT. The full variable domain, rest sourced from reference TRBV29-1 and TRBJ1-1, is SAVISQKPSRDICQRGTSLTIQCQVDSQVTMMFWYRQQPGQSLTLIATANQGSEATYESGFVIDKFPISRPNLTFSTLTVSNMSPEDSSIYLCSVESWGRNTEAFFGQGTRLTVV.

The table lists this clone with a few counts. The chain combines TRBV5-4 with TRBJ2-5, with D perhaps matching TRBD1 (6 bases). There are 15 residues in the CDR3. The V gene lost 0 bases and the J gene lost 5 bases, with 14 bases spanning the gap. Germline V lookup: CDR1 SGHNT, CDR2 YYREEE (reference sequence). The CDR3 coding sequence is TGTGCCAGCAGCTTGGTGGCAGGGGTGATGGAGACCCAGTACTTC. It yields the protein CASSLVAGVMETQYF.

This clone was recorded a few times. The chain combines TRBV2 with TRBJ2-3; 9 nucleotides agree with TRBD1. J gave up 4 bases and V 4 bases, and 12 bases lay outside the gene matches. Per germline, CDR1 SNHLY and CDR2 FYNNEI. The CDR3 covers 17 residues. In nucleotides, the CDR3 is TGTGCCAGCAGTGTTGGCGGGACAGGGAAGGTGGCAGATACGCAGTATTTT. Translated: CASSVGGTGKVADTQYF.

The chain combines TRBV11-3 with TRBJ2-5, with TRBD2 matching 7 bases. CDR3 length: 13 amino acids. V gave up 3 bases and J gave up 5 bases; unmatched junction bases: 3. Germline V gene data show CDR1 as SGHNT and CDR2 as YENEEA. The CDR3 coding sequence is TGTGCCAGCAGCTTGAGCGGGGAGGAGACCCAGTACTTC. Translating it yields CASSLSGEETQYF. The variable domain in full, completed from reference TRBV11-3 and TRBJ2-5, reads EAGVVQSPRYKIIEKKQPVAFWCNPISGHNTLYWYLQNLGQGPELLIRYENEEAVDDSQLPKDRFSAERLKGVDSTLKIQPAELGDSAVYLCASSLSGEETQYFGPGTRLLVL.

V usage is TRBV7-9 and J usage is TRBJ2-1; 12 bases map to TRBD2. Germline V CDR1 and CDR2: SEHNR, FQNEAQ (reference sequence). The J segment lost 9 bases and the V segment lost 5 bases, leaving 5 bases of the junction unmatched. CDR3 length: 14 amino acids. CDR3 DNA sequence: TGTGCCAGCAGCCCGCTAGCGGGGGGGACTGAGCAGTTCTTC. Translated: CASSPLAGGTEQFF.

This chain uses TRBV11-2 with TRBJ2-1; 11 bases line up with TRBD2. CDR3 length equals 19 residues. J lost 0 bases, V lost 0 bases, and 7 bases had no gene match. CDR1 and CDR2 (germline): SGHAT, FQNNGV. For the CDR3, the DNA is TGTGCCAGCAGCTTAGACGGGACTAGCGGCTTAAGCTCCTACAATGAGCAGTTCTTC. Translated: CASSLDGTSGLSSYNEQFF.

This clone was seen only a few times. The V and J genes are TRBV6-5 and TRBJ2-5; D gene ambiguous. This CDR3 spans 13 amino acids. V lost 5 bases, J lost 5 bases, and 12 bases lay in between. Per germline, CDR1 MNHEY and CDR2 SVGAGI. The CDR3 nucleotides read TGTGCCAGCAGTCCATCAGGCTGGGAGACCCAGTACTTC. Protein sequence: CASSPSGWETQYF.